Listed below are T cell receptor beta chains from one sample, sequenced in a study of blood T cells in healthy people across ages. MiXCR, run by TCRdb on the 5' RACE reads, gives a single entry per CDR3 protein. The table records roughly 1,300,000 distinct CDR3 sequences, approximately 63% of them present only once. Sequenced sample: blood. The receptors derive from a man between 18 and 35 years old in good health. The CDR3 runs from the conserved cysteine through the conserved F or W. The D gene is left open where the match is weak. Clone sizes are given selectively: once, few, many, or a class where the clone is expanded.

TRBJ2-1 | TRBV20-1 | NA | NA | TGCAGTGCTAGAGAGGGTCAGGGTCTGTTCTTC | CSAREGQGLFF
TRBJ1-2 | TRBV7-9 | NA | NA | TGTGCCAGCAGCTTACCGGCCCACAAGGAATTCGATGGCTACACCTTC | CASSLPAHKEFDGYTF
TRBJ2-1 | TRBV9 | NA | NA | TGTGCCAGCAGCGTAATGATAGGGGGTTGGAGGGACAGAAACAATGAGCAGTTCTTC | CASSVMIGGWRDRNNEQFF
TRBJ1-6 | TRBV21-1 | NA | NA | TGTGCCAGCAGCAAATTACGGCGGTTACGGTATAATTCACCCCTCCACTTT | CASSKLRRLRYNSPLHF
TRBJ2-7 | TRBV11-2 | NA | NA | TGTGCCAGCAGCTTAGAAACAGGGCCGGCTTTCGAGCAGTACTTC | CASSLETGPAFEQYF
TRBJ2-1 | TRBV6-5 | NA | TRBD1 | TGTGCCAGCAGTGGCAACAGGGGGCGTCAGAATGAGCAGTTCTTC | CASSGNRGRQNEQFF
TRBJ1-2 | TRBV7-2 | NA | NA | TGTGCCAGCAGCCCGGGGCGCCGGAACTATGGCTACACCTTC | CASSPGRRNYGYTF
TRBJ2-1 | TRBV15 | NA | TRBD1 | TGTGCCACCAGCAGGGACAGGGGGGTCGGGAATGAGCAGTTCTTC | CATSRDRGVGNEQFF
TRBJ2-7 | TRBV18 | once | TRBD2 | TGTGCCAGCTCACCATCGGCTAGCGGGGGTACCTACGAGCAGTACTTC | CASSPSASGGTYEQYF
TRBJ2-1 | TRBV7-9 | NA | NA | TGTGCCAGCAGCTCCGAGCTACAGGGTGTGCAGTTCTTC | CASSSELQGVQFF
TRBJ2-5 | TRBV6-5 | few | NA | TGTGCCAGCAGTCCCGACTGGGAGACCCAGTACTTC | CASSPDWETQYF
TRBJ2-3 | TRBV4-1 | NA | TRBD2 | TGCGCCAGCAGCCTACTAGCGGAACCTTCGCCCTATGCGCAGTATTTT | CASSLLAEPSPYAQYF
TRBJ2-7 | TRBV4-3 | NA | TRBD1 | TGCGCCAGCAGCCCAAACAGGGGGATTGCCTACGAGCAGTACTTC | CASSPNRGIAYEQYF
TRBJ2-5 | TRBV3-1 | few | TRBD1 | TGTGCCAGCAGCCAAGTCCGACAGGGCCAAGAGACCCAGTACTTC | CASSQVRQGQETQYF
TRBJ1-1 | TRBV29-1 | NA | NA | TGCAGCGGGGGTTATGTGGGGCTCACTGAAGCTTTCTTT | CSGGYVGLTEAFF